The rows below give T cell receptor beta chains drawn from one sample of a study of long-term antiretroviral therapy in people with HIV. The repertoire was sequenced with immunoSEQ multiplex PCR; TCRdb's copy has only in-frame clones and lacks some. The sample consists of about 28,000 clones, about 90% of them appearing once. The material sequenced was unsorted PBMCs, taken 2 years after starting antiretroviral therapy. Every receptor here comes from a man aged 50 to 59 with HIV. CDR3s include the opening cysteine and the closing phenylalanine or tryptophan. D genes are given only for firm matches. Clone size is shown for a subset of rows, as once, few, many or a class of expanded clone.

d_gene: -; abundance: -; v_gene: TRBV4-3; j_gene: TRBJ2-1; CDR3aa: CASSQDRSGSPEQFF; CDR3nt: TGCGCCAGCAGCCAAGATCGATCAGGGTCACCCGAGCAGTTCTTC
d_gene: TRBD2; abundance: once; v_gene: TRBV27; j_gene: TRBJ2-1; CDR3aa: CASSRGLYNEQFF; CDR3nt: TGTGCCAGCAGTAGGGGACTATACAATGAGCAGTTCTTC
d_gene: -; abundance: -; v_gene: TRBV7-9; j_gene: TRBJ2-3; CDR3aa: CASSLAVDAIDTQYF; CDR3nt: TGTGCCAGCAGCTTAGCGGTAGATGCTATAGATACGCAGTATTTT
d_gene: -; abundance: -; v_gene: TRBV5-1; j_gene: TRBJ1-2; CDR3aa: CASSPRGGTGVHYGYTF; CDR3nt: TGCGCCAGCAGCCCTCGAGGTGGGACGGGAGTCCACTATGGCTACACCTTC
d_gene: -; abundance: -; v_gene: TRBV29-1; j_gene: TRBJ2-1; CDR3aa: CSSASGLYNEQFF; CDR3nt: TGCAGCTCTGCGTCGGGGCTTTACAATGAGCAGTTCTTC
d_gene: TRBD1; abundance: -; v_gene: TRBV4-1; j_gene: TRBJ2-3; CDR3aa: CASSPGQGIGDTQYF; CDR3nt: TGCGCCAGCAGCCCCGGACAGGGGATCGGAGATACGCAGTATTTT
d_gene: -; abundance: -; v_gene: TRBV4-2; j_gene: TRBJ1-2; CDR3aa: CASSQGSWGEGYTF; CDR3nt: TGTGCCAGCAGCCAAGGGAGCTGGGGAGAAGGCTACACCTTC
d_gene: TRBD2; abundance: -; v_gene: TRBV7-8; j_gene: TRBJ2-5; CDR3aa: CASSLDWGLVGETQYF; CDR3nt: TGTGCCAGCAGCTTAGATTGGGGACTAGTCGGTGAGACCCAGTACTTC
d_gene: -; abundance: -; v_gene: TRBV6-1; j_gene: TRBJ1-6; CDR3aa: CASSEGAGYSPLHF; CDR3nt: TGTGCCAGCAGCGAAGGGGCAGGGTATTCACCCCTCCACTTT
d_gene: -; abundance: -; v_gene: TRBV5-4; j_gene: TRBJ2-5; CDR3aa: CASRDWTAETQYF; CDR3nt: TGTGCCAGCAGAGACTGGACAGCTGAGACCCAGTACTTC
d_gene: -; abundance: once; v_gene: TRBV10-3; j_gene: TRBJ2-5; CDR3aa: CAISESGVQETQYF; CDR3nt: TGTGCCATCAGTGAGTCTGGCGTCCAAGAGACCCAGTACTTC
d_gene: -; abundance: -; v_gene: TRBV6-5; j_gene: TRBJ1-4; CDR3aa: CASSYGQNEKLFF; CDR3nt: TGTGCCAGCAGTTACGGACAGAATGAAAAACTGTTTTTT
d_gene: -; abundance: once; v_gene: TRBV19; j_gene: TRBJ1-5; CDR3aa: CASSIRPFNQPQHF; CDR3nt: TGTGCCAGTAGTATTAGGCCTTTCAATCAGCCCCAGCATTTT
d_gene: TRBD2; abundance: -; v_gene: TRBV5-1; j_gene: TRBJ2-1; CDR3aa: CASSWDHSGTSYNEQFF; CDR3nt: TGCGCCAGCAGCTGGGATCATAGCGGGACCTCCTACAATGAGCAGTTCTTC